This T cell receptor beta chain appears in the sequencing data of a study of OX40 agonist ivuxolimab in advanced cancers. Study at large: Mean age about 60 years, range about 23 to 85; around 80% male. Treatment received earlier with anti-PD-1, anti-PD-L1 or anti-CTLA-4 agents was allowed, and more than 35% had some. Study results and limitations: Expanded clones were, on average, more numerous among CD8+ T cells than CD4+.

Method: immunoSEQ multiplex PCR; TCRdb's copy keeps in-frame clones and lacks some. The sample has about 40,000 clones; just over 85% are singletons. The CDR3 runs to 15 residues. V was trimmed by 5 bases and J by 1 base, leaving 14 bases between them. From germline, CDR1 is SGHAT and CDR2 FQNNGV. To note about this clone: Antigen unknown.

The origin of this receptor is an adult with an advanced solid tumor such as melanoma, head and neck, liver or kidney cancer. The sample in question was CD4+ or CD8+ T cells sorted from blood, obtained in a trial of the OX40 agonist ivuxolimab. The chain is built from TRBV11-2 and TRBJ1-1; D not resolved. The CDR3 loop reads CASSIGRRGNTEAFF. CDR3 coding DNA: TGTGCCAGCAGCATCGGACGGCGGGGGAACACTGAAGCTTTCTTT.